The rows below give T cell receptor beta chains drawn from one sample of a study of graft-versus-host responses after intestinal transplantation. This table comes from immunoSEQ multiplex PCR, and its TCRdb copy is limited to in-frame clones, with some not included. The sample includes some 6,700 clones, about nine tenths of them seen just once. The sample here was PBMCs, taken about 83 days after transplant. Receptor source: a human patient who received an intestinal transplant, so some T cells may come from the graft donor. Both conserved end residues are part of each CDR3. A D gene is named only where the DNA matches it firmly. Clone sizes are given selectively: once, few, many, or a class where the clone is expanded.

TRBJ2-1,.,TRBD1,TRBV29-1,TGCAGCGTTGCCGGGACAGGGAGTGGTGAGCAGTTCTTC,CSVAGTGSGEQFF
TRBJ2-7,.,.,TRBV9,TGTGCCAGCAGCCCGAGCGGACAGAGCTCCTACGAGCAGTACTTC,CASSPSGQSSYEQYF
TRBJ2-4,.,.,TRBV5-5,TGTGCCAGCAGCCCGATGAGGGGAAACATTCAGTACTTC,CASSPMRGNIQYF
TRBJ1-2,.,TRBD1,TRBV14,TGTGCCAGCAGTGACGGGACAGGGGGAGAGGGCTACACCTTC,CASSDGTGGEGYTF
TRBJ2-1,.,.,TRBV29-1,TGCAGCGTTGAAGAGGTATACAATGAGCAGTTCTTC,CSVEEVYNEQFF
TRBJ2-1,.,.,TRBV27,TGTGCCAGCAGTTTAGGTATGGGTGAGCAGTTCTTC,CASSLGMGEQFF
TRBJ1-2,few,TRBD1,TRBV4-1,TGCGCCAGCAGTCAAACAGGGGGTGGGCTCTATGGCTACACCTTC,CASSQTGGGLYGYTF
TRBJ1-5,.,TRBD1,TRBV7-9,TGTGCCAGCAGCCACCTAACAGGGGAAGAAGGCAATCAGCCCCAGCATTTT,CASSHLTGEEGNQPQHF
TRBJ2-2,.,.,TRBV28,TGTGCCAGCAGACCCAGGGTACCGGCCGGGGAGCTGTTTTTT,CASRPRVPAGELFF
TRBJ2-1,.,TRBD2,TRBV4-2,TGTGCCAGCAGCCAAACCGGGACTAGCGATTACAATGAGCAGTTCTTC,CASSQTGTSDYNEQFF
TRBJ1-4,once,.,TRBV5-1,TGCGCCAGCAGCTTGGATGGGGCGAGGGCAACTAATGAAAAACTGTTTTTT,CASSLDGARATNEKLFF
TRBJ2-3,.,.,TRBV4-1,TGCGCCAGCAGCCAAGATCTAGAGGAGGTTAGCACAGATACGCAGTATTTT,CASSQDLEEVSTDTQYF
TRBJ1-4,once,.,TRBV19,TGTGCCAGCACCGGGACGGCTAATGAAAAACTGTTTTTT,CASTGTANEKLFF
TRBJ2-1,.,.,TRBV5-1,TGCGCCAGCAGCTTGGCCGCCGGGGCGGCAAGCTCCTACAATGAGCAGTTCTTC,CASSLAAGAASSYNEQFF
TRBJ2-3,once,.,TRBV29-1,TGCAGCGTTGATGTACCCCGTAGGGCAGATACGCAGTATTTT,CSVDVPRRADTQYF
TRBJ2-5,.,.,TRBV6-5,TGTGCCAGCAGTTGGGGAAAGCAAGAGACCCAGTACTTC,CASSWGKQETQYF
TRBJ1-2,.,TRBD1,TRBV4-1,TGCGCCAGCAGCCAAGAGGGGGGGGACAGTCACTATGGCTACACCTTC,CASSQEGGDSHYGYTF
TRBJ1-2,.,.,TRBV28,TGTGCCAGCAGTTCCCCCGGGACGGACTATGGCTACACCTTC,CASSSPGTDYGYTF